This T cell receptor beta chain was sequenced during a study of T cell responses to AZD1222 COVID-19 vaccine. The table came from immunoSEQ multiplex PCR; TCRdb's copy has only in-frame clones and leaves some out. The sample carries 60,000 to 75,000 clones, 65% to 90% recorded once. The study's findings and limits: Donors were mostly white British, more females; clonal diversity possibly underestimated. Regions left unmutated in variants are reportedly the target of nearly half of spike-specific TCRs.

This clone has a handful of counts. The antigen remains unidentified. V shed 3 bases and J shed 8 bases, with 10 bases lying between them. In germline, CDR1 is KGHSH, CDR2 LQKENI. This CDR3 comprises 12 residues. V and J are TRBV18 and TRBJ1-2, with unresolved D. The origin of this receptor is an adult in good health. The sequenced sample was peripheral blood, obtained on day 0 of AZD1222 vaccination. The CDR3 here is CASSPEVLGYTF. CDR3 bases: TGTGCCAGCTCACCCGAGGTCTTAGGCTACACCTTC.